The sequence of this T cell receptor beta chain was determined in a study of human T cells and chemical hapten exposure. The V and J ends lost 3 bases and 10 bases, in that order; junction bases with no gene match: 14. The germline V gene has CDR1 DFQATT and CDR2 SNEGSKA (reference sequence). The CDR3 runs to 16 residues. This clonotype was counted a few times. The antigen is undetermined. MiXCR, run by TCRdb on the RACE reads, gives a single entry per CDR3 protein. Here the sample spans approximately 370,000 distinct CDR3 sequences, 5.5% being singletons. Overall study results and limits: Expanded TCRs clustered into significantly more large CDR3 similarity groups than controls, the analysis revealed.

As to time point: pre-sensitization, week 0. As to treatment: therapeutic diphenylcyclopropenone sensitization with weekly scalp DPC. At patch-test visits, sampling came before the patch test. Here the sequenced sample was whole blood, taken in connection with sensitization to the hapten diphenylcyclopropenone (DPC). The receptor was isolated from a woman between 18 and 29 years old with alopecia areata. Some clones in this sample may be carry-over from other donors' samples. The chain combines TRBV20-1 with TRBJ1-6, with 8 bases lining up with TRBD1. The CDR3 coding sequence is TGCAGTGCTAGTCCCTCCAGAGGACAGGGCCGATCACCCCTCCACTTT. This codes for CSASPSRGQGRSPLHF.